The 21 T cell receptor beta chains below were found in one sample sequenced in a study of blood T cell repertoires in COVID-19. Here immunoSEQ multiplex PCR was the method, and the copy in TCRdb shows in-frame clones only, minus some. This table holds 50,000 to 70,000 clones, around 84% found once. The sample taken for sequencing was peripheral blood. These receptor sequences come from a man between 50 and 59 years old with active COVID-19.

The rearrangement links TRBV30 to TRBJ1-2; a weak D match, TRBD1 (5 bases). Germline CDR1 and CDR2: GTSNPN and SVGIG (reference sequence). V was pared by 0 bases and J by 8 bases, with 13 bases between. This CDR3 contains 13 residues. The CDR3 here is CAWSVGTRGGYTF. The CDR3 coding sequence is TGTGCCTGGAGTGTAGGGACTAGGGGAGGCTACACCTTC.

The rearrangement links TRBV5-5 to TRBJ1-3; the D is unclear. Trimming shortened V by 3 bases and J by 0 bases, and 13 bases separated the two germline ends. The germline gives CDR1 SGHKS, CDR2 YYEKEE (reference sequence). The CDR3 contains 16 residues. CDR3 sequence: CASSSQPGSSGNTIYF. The CDR3 region has the DNA TGTGCCAGCAGCTCGCAACCAGGTAGCTCTGGAAACACCATATATTTT.

The J gene is TRBJ2-2, the V gene TRBV27, with 9 bases lining up with TRBD2. The CDR3 runs 16 residues. In germline, CDR1 is MNHEY, CDR2 SMNVEV (reference sequence). V was clipped by 2 bases and J by 6 bases; unmatched bases: 7. The CDR3 protein is CASSLRAGGPSGELFF. CDR3 sequence (DNA): TGTGCCAGCAGTTTAAGGGCGGGAGGGCCGTCCGGGGAGCTGTTTTTT.

The chain combines TRBV5-1 with TRBJ1-1; possible D gene TRBD1, 5 bases. This CDR3 region has 15 residues. Germline lookup yields CDR1 SGHRS and CDR2 YFSETQ. V shed 0 bases and J shed 1 base, with 10 bases lying between them. CDR3 amino acids: CASSLAGGRNTEAFF. The CDR3 nucleotides are TGCGCCAGCAGCTTGGCCGGGGGGAGGAACACTGAAGCTTTCTTT.

The V gene is TRBV3-1 (or the pseudogene TRBV3-2), the J gene TRBJ1-5; D unclear. This CDR3 is 14 amino acids long. The V gene's germline CDR1 is LGHDT and CDR2 YNNKEL (reference sequence). V gave up 0 bases and J gave up 6 bases, with 9 bases separating them. In nucleotides, the CDR3 is TGTGCCAGCAGCCAAGATGTGGGGAGTCAGCCCCAGCATTTT. Protein product: CASSQDVGSQPQHF.

Remarks on this clone: Sequence at one end of the junction differs from germline and may be a read error. The V and J genes are TRBV5-5 and TRBJ1-4, with 8 bases aligning to TRBD1. The CDR3 is 14 residues long. Per germline, CDR1 SGHKS and CDR2 YYEKEE (reference sequence). This CDR3 reads CASSLAVSSGGAAF. The CDR3 nucleotides read TGTGCCAGCAGCTTGGCCGTTTCGTCAGGGGGCGCGGCGTTT.

This sequence joins TRBV19 and TRBJ1-1; D is perhaps TRBD1 (6 bases). This CDR3 comprises 15 residues. The germline CDR1 and CDR2 sequences are LNHDA and SQIVND (reference sequence). The V gene lost 4 bases and the J gene lost 3 bases, with 15 bases spanning the gap. DNA for the CDR3: TGTGCCAGTAGTACCTTGGGGACACAATACACTGAAGCTTTCTTT. Translating it yields CASSTLGTQYTEAFF.

V usage is TRBV2 and J usage is TRBJ2-3, with 8 bases fitting TRBD1. V lost 6 bases to trimming and J lost 1 base; unmatched junction nucleotides: 0. This CDR3 comprises 13 residues. Per the germline V gene, CDR1 is SNHLY and CDR2 is FYNNEI. CDR3: CASRGQGTDTQYF. CDR3 nucleotides: TGTGCCAGCAGGGGACAGGGCACAGATACGCAGTATTTT.

This chain uses TRBV29-1 with TRBJ2-3; D is undetermined. Germline assignment: CDR1 SQVTM and CDR2 ANQGSEA. The CDR3 runs to 11 residues. V was pared by 3 bases and J by 7 bases, with 8 bases between. CDR3 amino acids: CSVDRSNTQYF. The CDR3 DNA reads TGCAGCGTTGACAGGTCTAATACGCAGTATTTT.

This clone appeared once. The V call is TRBV5-4, the J call TRBJ2-5; 8 nucleotides match TRBD1. The CDR3 has 15 amino acids. In germline, CDR1 is SGHNT, CDR2 YYREEE (reference sequence). Trimming took 5 bases from V and 4 from J; bases not matched to a gene: 10. The CDR3 DNA is TGTGCCAGCAGTAAGGGGCAGGGGGCTAGAGAGACCCAGTACTTC. Protein: CASSKGQGARETQYF.

The table lists this clone with a few counts. This chain connects TRBV3-1 (or the pseudogene TRBV3-2) to TRBJ1-5; unclear D gene. V gave up 4 bases and J gave up 11 bases, with 15 bases separating them. The germline V gene has CDR1 LGHDT and CDR2 YNNKEL (reference sequence). The CDR3 extends over 13 amino acids. The chain's CDR3 is CASSPTGSQTQHF. Written as DNA, the CDR3 is TGTGCCAGCAGCCCGACGGGGTCCCAGACCCAGCATTTT.

The genes are TRBV6-5 and TRBJ1-3; D unresolved. In germline, CDR1 is MNHEY, CDR2 SVGAGI. The V end lost 4 bases, the J end lost 0 bases, and 10 bases lay between the germline ends. CDR3 size: 15 residues. CDR3 amino acids: CASSLRQYSGNTIYF. The CDR3 nucleotides read TGTGCCAGCAGTTTAAGACAATACTCTGGAAACACCATATATTTT.

This chain joins TRBV5-1 and TRBJ2-3; TRBD2 matches at 9 bases. The trim removed 3 bases at V and 4 bases at J, leaving 6 bases unmatched. CDR1 and CDR2 (germline): SGHRS, YFSETQ. The CDR3 runs 15 residues. Here the CDR3 reads CASSWAGTSSDTQYF. CDR3 DNA: TGCGCCAGCAGCTGGGCCGGGACTAGCTCAGATACGCAGTATTTT.

The chain joins TRBV19 to TRBJ2-3; D is perhaps TRBD1 (5 bases). The CDR3 loop spans 14 amino acids. Trimming pared 4 bases from V and 2 bases from J, leaving 10 bases between. The germline V gene has CDR1 LNHDA and CDR2 SQIVND (reference sequence). CDR3 loop: CASSKQVSTDTQYF. CDR3 nucleotide sequence: TGTGCCAGTAGTAAACAGGTTTCCACAGATACGCAGTATTTT.

The chain recombines TRBV5-4 with TRBJ2-3; 10 nucleotides match TRBD2. Per germline, CDR1 SGHNT and CDR2 YYREEE (reference sequence). This CDR3 comprises 16 residues. V dropped 0 bases and J dropped 4; count of bases not matched to a gene: 5. CDR3 residues: CASSLAAGGPSDTQYF. As DNA, the CDR3 is TGTGCCAGCAGCTTGGCAGCGGGAGGGCCCTCAGATACGCAGTATTTT. The variable domain in full, with the rest retrieved from reference TRBV5-4 and TRBJ2-3, is ETGVTQSPTHLIKTRGQQVTLRCSSQSGHNTVSWYQQALGQGPQFIFQYYREEENGRGNFPPRFSGLQFPNYSSELNVNALELDDSALYLCASSLAAGGPSDTQYFGPGTRLTVL.

The chain combines TRBV14 with TRBJ2-1; tentatively, D is TRBD1 (6 bases). The CDR3 is 15 amino acids. The germline V and J ends were trimmed by 4 bases and 0 bases, with 10 bases remaining between them. Germline CDR1 SGHDN, CDR2 FVKESK. CDR3 sequence: CASSPTGISYNEQFF. The DNA of the CDR3 is TGTGCCAGCAGCCCCACAGGGATCTCCTACAATGAGCAGTTCTTC.

This sequence joins TRBV5-1 and TRBJ2-5, with a weak D call TRBD2 (6 bases). The V gene's germline CDR1 is SGHRS and CDR2 YFSETQ. The CDR3 extends over 15 amino acids. V was trimmed by 2 bases and J by 4 bases, leaving 15 bases between them. CDR3 bases: TGCGCCAGCAGCTTACGGAACCAGCGGGCAGAGACCCAGTACTTC. This sequence encodes CASSLRNQRAETQYF.

Worth noting for this clone: Other DNA sequences from this sample encode an identical CDR3 as well. The chain joins TRBV3-1 (or the pseudogene TRBV3-2) to TRBJ2-7, with 8 bases aligning to TRBD1. This CDR3 region has 14 residues. The germline gives CDR1 LGHDT, CDR2 YNNKEL (reference sequence). DNA for the CDR3: TGTGCCAGCAGCCCCGGGACAGGATCCTATGAGCAGTACGTC. Its protein is CASSPGTGSYEQYV.

This clone was found a few times. This chain uses TRBV10-3 with TRBJ1-1; D is unclear. V gave up 4 bases and J gave up 0 bases, with 6 bases separating them. This CDR3 has 13 amino acids. The germline V gene encodes CDR1 ENHRY and CDR2 SYGVKD. This CDR3 reads CAISGLMNTEAFF. In DNA form, the CDR3 reads TGTGCCATCAGTGGACTAATGAACACTGAAGCTTTCTTT.

The chain uses TRBV24-1 and TRBJ2-2; 8 bases match TRBD2. The CDR3 runs 15 residues. Losses at the gene ends were 4 bases for V and 5 bases for J; bases not matched to a gene: 5. The germline CDR1 and CDR2 sequences are KGHDR and SFDVKD. The DNA of the CDR3 is TGTGCCACCAGTGACCCCGGGACTAGGACCGGGGAGCTGTTTTTT. This encodes CATSDPGTRTGELFF.

The J gene is TRBJ2-1, the V gene TRBV14, with 10 bases identical to TRBD2. Trimming cost V 5 bases and J 3 bases; bases outside gene matches: 4. Germline V gene lookup returns CDR1 SGHDN and CDR2 FVKESK. The CDR3 contains 15 residues. For the CDR3, the DNA is TGTGCCAGCAGCTCTAGGACTAGCGGCTACAATGAGCAGTTCTTC. Translation gives CASSSRTSGYNEQFF.